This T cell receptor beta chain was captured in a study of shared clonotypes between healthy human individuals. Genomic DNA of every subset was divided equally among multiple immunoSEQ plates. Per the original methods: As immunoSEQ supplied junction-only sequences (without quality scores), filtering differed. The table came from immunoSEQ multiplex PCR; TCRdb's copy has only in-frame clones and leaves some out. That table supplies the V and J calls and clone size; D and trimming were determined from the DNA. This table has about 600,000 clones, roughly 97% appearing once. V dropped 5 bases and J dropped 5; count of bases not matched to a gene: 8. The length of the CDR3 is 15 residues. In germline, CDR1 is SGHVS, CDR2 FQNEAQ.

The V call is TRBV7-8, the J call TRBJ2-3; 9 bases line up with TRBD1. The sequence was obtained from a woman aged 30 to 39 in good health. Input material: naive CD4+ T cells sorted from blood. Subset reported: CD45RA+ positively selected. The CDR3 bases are TGTGCCAGCAGCGGATGGGACAGGGCGGTAGATACGCAGTATTTT. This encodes CASSGWDRAVDTQYF. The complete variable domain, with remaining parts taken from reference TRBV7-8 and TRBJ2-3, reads GAGVSQSPRYKVAKRGQDVALRCDPISGHVSLFWYQQALGQGPEFLTYFQNEAQLDKSGLPSDRFFAERPEGSVSTLKIQRTQQEDSAVYLCASSGWDRAVDTQYFGPGTRLTVL.